Sequencing of this TCR beta chain was carried out in a study of shared clonotypes between healthy human individuals. Original processing methods: Filtering differed, since immunoSEQ gave only junction sequences and no quality scores. Method: immunoSEQ multiplex PCR; TCRdb's copy keeps in-frame clones and lacks some. V and J calls and clone size are given by that table; D and trimming were obtained from the DNA. The repertoire holds roughly 660,000 clones, with about nine tenths as singletons. Trimming pared 5 bases from V and 3 bases from J, leaving 17 bases between. Germline V lookup: CDR1 GTSNPN, CDR2 SVGIG (reference sequence). There are 16 residues in the CDR3.

This rearrangement joins TRBV30 to TRBJ1-6, with D possibly matching TRBD1 (5 bases). This clonotype was obtained from a man aged 18-30 years in good health. Some clones in this sample may be carry-over from other donors' samples. Sequencing was done on a sample of memory CD8+ T cells from PBMCs. Specified subset: CD45RO+ cells pooled with CCR7-negative TemRA cells. The CDR3 region is CAWVPWRRDYNSPLHF. The DNA for the CDR3 is TGTGCCTGGGTCCCGTGGCGCAGGGACTATAATTCACCCCTCCACTTT.